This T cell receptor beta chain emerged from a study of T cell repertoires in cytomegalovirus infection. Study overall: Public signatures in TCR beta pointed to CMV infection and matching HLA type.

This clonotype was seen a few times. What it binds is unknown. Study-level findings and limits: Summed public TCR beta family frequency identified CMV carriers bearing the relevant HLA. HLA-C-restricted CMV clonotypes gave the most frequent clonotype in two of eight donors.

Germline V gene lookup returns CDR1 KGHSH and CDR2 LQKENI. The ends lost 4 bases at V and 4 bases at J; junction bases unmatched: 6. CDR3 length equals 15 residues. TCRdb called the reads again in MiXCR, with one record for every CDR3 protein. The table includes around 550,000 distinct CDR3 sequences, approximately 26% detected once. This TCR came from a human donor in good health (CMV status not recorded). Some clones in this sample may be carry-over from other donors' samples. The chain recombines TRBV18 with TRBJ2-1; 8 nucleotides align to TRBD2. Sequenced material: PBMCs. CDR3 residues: CASSLSGSPYNEQFF. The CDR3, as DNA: TGTGCCAGCTCACTAAGCGGGAGTCCTTACAATGAGCAGTTCTTC.